This T cell receptor (beta chain) was profiled in a study of patients and donors after allogeneic stem cell transplantation. TCRdb re-called the RT-PCR reads with MiXCR, one entry per CDR3 protein. The sample carries 57,000 or so distinct CDR3 sequences, 10% to 15% recorded once. The CDR3 totals 13 residues. V was trimmed by 6 bases and J by 1 base, leaving 9 bases between them. Sequencing was carried out using blood, either unsorted or a sorted T cell fraction (not recorded which). The chain recombines TRBV12-3 or TRBV12-4 with TRBJ1-1; D not certain. This sequence originates from a human donor who was either an allogeneic HSCT recipient or a stem cell or donor lymphocyte infusion donor (not recorded which). It is not recorded whose cells these are; they may come from a transplant donor. The CDR3 loop reads CASRWAGNTEAFF. Written as DNA, the CDR3 is TGTGCCAGCAGGTGGGCAGGGAACACTGAAGCTTTCTTT.